This note documents a single T cell receptor (beta chain) sequence. A sample-barcoded 5' primer and a J-beta primer mix were used in a second PCR of roughly 6 to 11 cycles. TCRdb itself ran the 5' RACE reads through MiXCR, one entry per CDR3 protein. The sample lists some 1.5 million distinct CDR3 sequences, 28% occurring once. CDR3 length equals 16 residues. Germline lookup yields CDR1 LNHNV and CDR2 YYDKDF (reference sequence). Germline trimming cut 1 base from V and 9 bases from J; bases unmatched to any gene: 9. These data come from a study of blood T cells in healthy people across ages. This receptor was taken from a woman under 40 in good health. The sequenced sample was blood. V gene TRBV15 combines with J gene TRBJ2-3, with 11 bases that match TRBD2. CDR3 loop: CATSRAVVAGGGTQYF. As DNA, the CDR3 is TGTGCCACCAGCAGAGCGGTAGTAGCGGGGGGGGGAACGCAGTATTTT.